Sequencing of this T cell receptor beta chain was carried out in a study of cytomegalovirus exposure and HLA in healthy donors. PCR primers comprised 60 Vbeta and 13 Jbeta primers. TCRdb keeps only in-frame clones here, not all; method: immunoSEQ multiplex PCR. Altogether 200,000 to 250,000 clones are present, over 60% being singletons, with the ten largest covering under 0.8%. The CDR3 contains 12 residues. V shed 7 bases and J shed 4 bases, with 8 bases lying between them. Germline V gives CDR1 SGHTA, CDR2 FQGNSA. Sequencing was done on a sample of PBMCs. This sequence joins TRBV7-2 and TRBJ2-1, with D unresolved. This sequence was found in a man between 18 and 35 years old in good health and CMV-seronegative. CDR3 sequence reads: CASTAIYNEQFF. CDR3 bases: TGTGCCAGCACCGCGATATACAATGAGCAGTTCTTC.